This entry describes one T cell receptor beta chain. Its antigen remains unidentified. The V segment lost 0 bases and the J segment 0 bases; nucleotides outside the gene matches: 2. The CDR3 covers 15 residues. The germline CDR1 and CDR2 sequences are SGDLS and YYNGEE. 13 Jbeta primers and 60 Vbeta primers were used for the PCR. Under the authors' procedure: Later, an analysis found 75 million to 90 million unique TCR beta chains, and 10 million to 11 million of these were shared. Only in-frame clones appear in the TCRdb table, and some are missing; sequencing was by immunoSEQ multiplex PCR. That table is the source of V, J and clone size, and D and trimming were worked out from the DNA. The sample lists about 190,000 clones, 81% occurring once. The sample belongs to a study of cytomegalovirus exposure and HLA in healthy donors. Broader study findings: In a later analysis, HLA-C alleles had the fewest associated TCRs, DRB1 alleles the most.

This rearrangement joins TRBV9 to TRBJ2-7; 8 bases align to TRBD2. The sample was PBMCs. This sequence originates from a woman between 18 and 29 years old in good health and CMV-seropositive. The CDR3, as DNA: TGTGCCAGCAGCGTAGGAAGCGGGAGCTCCTACGAGCAGTACTTC. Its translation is CASSVGSGSSYEQYF.